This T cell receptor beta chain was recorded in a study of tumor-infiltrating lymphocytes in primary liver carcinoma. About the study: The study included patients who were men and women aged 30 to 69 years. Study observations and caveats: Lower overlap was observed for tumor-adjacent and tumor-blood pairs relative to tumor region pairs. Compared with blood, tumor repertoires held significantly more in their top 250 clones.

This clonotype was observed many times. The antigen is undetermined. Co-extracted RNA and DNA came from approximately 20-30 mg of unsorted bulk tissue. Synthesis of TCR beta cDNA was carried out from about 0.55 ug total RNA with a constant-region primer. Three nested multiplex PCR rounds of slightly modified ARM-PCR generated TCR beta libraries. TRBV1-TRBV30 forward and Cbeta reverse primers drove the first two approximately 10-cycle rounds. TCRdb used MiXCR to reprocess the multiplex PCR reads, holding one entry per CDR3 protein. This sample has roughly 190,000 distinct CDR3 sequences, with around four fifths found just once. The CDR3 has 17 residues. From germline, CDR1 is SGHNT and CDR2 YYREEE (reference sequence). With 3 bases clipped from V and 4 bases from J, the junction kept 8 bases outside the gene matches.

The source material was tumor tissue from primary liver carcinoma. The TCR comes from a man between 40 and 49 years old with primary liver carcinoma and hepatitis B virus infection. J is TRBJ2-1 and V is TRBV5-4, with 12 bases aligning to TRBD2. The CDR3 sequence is CASSSLTSGRTYNEQFF. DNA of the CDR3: TGTGCCAGCAGCTCCTTGACTAGCGGGAGAACTTACAATGAGCAGTTCTTC. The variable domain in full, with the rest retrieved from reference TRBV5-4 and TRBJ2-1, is ETGVTQSPTHLIKTRGQQVTLRCSSQSGHNTVSWYQQALGQGPQFIFQYYREEENGRGNFPPRFSGLQFPNYSSELNVNALELDDSALYLCASSSLTSGRTYNEQFFGPGTRLTVL.